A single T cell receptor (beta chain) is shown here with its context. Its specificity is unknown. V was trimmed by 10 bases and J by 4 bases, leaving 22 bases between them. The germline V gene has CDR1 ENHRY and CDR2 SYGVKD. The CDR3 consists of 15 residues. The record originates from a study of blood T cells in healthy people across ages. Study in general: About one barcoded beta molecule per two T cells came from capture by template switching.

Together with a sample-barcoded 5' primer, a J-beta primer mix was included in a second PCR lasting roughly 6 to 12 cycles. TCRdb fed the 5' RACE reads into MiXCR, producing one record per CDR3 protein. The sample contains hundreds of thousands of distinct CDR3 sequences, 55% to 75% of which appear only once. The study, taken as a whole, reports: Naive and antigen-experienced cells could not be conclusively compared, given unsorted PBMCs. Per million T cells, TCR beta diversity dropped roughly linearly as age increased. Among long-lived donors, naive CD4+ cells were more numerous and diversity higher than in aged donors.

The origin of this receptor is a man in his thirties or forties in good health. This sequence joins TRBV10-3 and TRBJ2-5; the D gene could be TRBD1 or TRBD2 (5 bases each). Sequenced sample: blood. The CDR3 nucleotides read TGTGCCACCACGGTCAACGGTTATGGGACAGAGACCCAGTACTTC. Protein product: CATTVNGYGTETQYF.